Each of the 25 T cell receptor beta chains below was sequenced from the same sample in a study of blood T cell repertoires in COVID-19 (dated by TCRdb to about 2020). Library prep was done by the immunoSEQ multiplex PCR assay. TCRdb obtained this table from immuneACCESS and retained in-frame rearrangements with V and J assigned. These tables miss some clones; where compared with another copy, unresolved V genes account for less than half of the shortfall, and the remainder is unexplained. In all, the sample holds hundreds of thousands of clones, and more than 65% of those were seen once. Approximately 3.8% of the sample is in the top ten clones. Sequencing input: peripheral blood. Receptors originate from a woman of 80 years or more with acute or convalescent COVID-19.

The sample holds a few counts of this clone. The chain employs TRBV2 and TRBJ1-5, with 8 bases fitting TRBD1. The CDR3 sequence is 15 residues long. Germline V gene data show CDR1 as SNHLY and CDR2 as FYNNEI. V shed 2 bases and J 9 bases; nucleotides not matched to a gene: 9. CDR3 bases: TGTGCCAGCAGTGAAACGGGGACAGGACATGGGCCCCAGCATTTT. Translating gives CASSETGTGHGPQHF.

This clone was counted once. The chain carries TRBV3-1 (or the pseudogene TRBV3-2) and TRBJ1-4; D is perhaps TRBD1 (5 bases). The V end lost 0 bases, the J end lost 12 bases, and 11 bases lay between the germline ends. The CDR3 has 13 amino acids. CDR1 and CDR2 from the germline V gene are LGHDT and YNNKEL (reference sequence). CDR3: CASSQDRTGELFF. The CDR3 bases are TGTGCCAGCAGCCAAGATAGGACGGGGGAACTGTTTTTT.

This rearrangement joins TRBV6-2 or TRBV6-3 to TRBJ2-5; no reliable D call. Trimming left V 2 bases short and J 1 base short, with 5 bases between. The CDR3 sequence is 13 residues long. Looked up from germline, CDR1 is MNHEY and CDR2 is SVGEGT. CDR3 sequence: CASSYPSQETQYF. Written as DNA, the CDR3 is TGTGCCAGCAGTTACCCGTCCCAAGAGACCCAGTACTTC.

The chain has TRBV4-1 and TRBJ2-3, with TRBD1 matching 11 bases. The trim removed 9 bases at V and 1 base at J, leaving 15 bases unmatched. The germline V gene encodes CDR1 MGHRA and CDR2 YSYEKL. This CDR3 has 18 residues. The CDR3 region is CARGLRDRGIRGTDTQYF. The CDR3 bases are TGCGCCAGAGGTCTCCGGGACAGGGGGATAAGGGGCACAGATACGCAGTATTTT.

The chain uses TRBV23-1 and TRBJ1-2; D gene unclear. TRBV23-1 is classed as an ORF, of uncertain function. Trimming removed 6 bases at V and 3 bases at J, with 14 bases between. This CDR3 contains 14 residues. The CDR3: CASRPPPVDYGYTF. CDR3 DNA sequence: TGCGCCAGCAGACCCCCCCCGGTTGACTATGGCTACACCTTC.

The gene calls are TRBV3-1 (or the pseudogene TRBV3-2) and TRBJ1-5; TRBD1 might be the D (5 bases). There are 13 residues in the CDR3. V gave up 5 bases and J gave up 8 bases, with 13 bases separating them. CDR1 is LGHDT, CDR2 YNNKEL, per germline (reference sequence). The CDR3 loop reads CASSSGWLKPQHF. Here the CDR3 DNA reads TGTGCCAGCAGCTCAGGGTGGCTGAAGCCCCAGCATTTT.

The V call is TRBV18, the J call TRBJ2-2; 9 bases align to TRBD1. The V and J ends lost 1 base and 7 bases, in that order; junction bases with no gene match: 7. The germline V gene encodes CDR1 KGHSH and CDR2 LQKENI. The CDR3 extends over 16 amino acids. This CDR3 reads CASSPLPGQGNGELFF. The DNA of the CDR3 is TGTGCCAGCTCACCACTTCCGGGACAGGGTAACGGGGAGCTGTTTTTT.

This clone was seen many times. This chain uses TRBV19 with TRBJ1-1, with TRBD1 matching 8 bases. Germline V gives CDR1 LNHDA, CDR2 SQIVND (reference sequence). With V trimmed by 6 bases and J by 3 bases, 3 bases remained unmatched. This CDR3 has 13 amino acids. The CDR3 loop reads CASSLDRDTEAFF. In DNA form, the CDR3 reads TGTGCCAGTAGCCTGGACAGGGACACTGAAGCTTTCTTT.

V usage is TRBV9 and J usage is TRBJ1-2; the match to TRBD1 covers 7 bases. CDR1 SGDLS and CDR2 YYNGEE come from the germline V gene. The CDR3 extends over 13 amino acids. With 6 bases clipped from V and 2 bases from J, the junction kept 4 bases outside the gene matches. CDR3 loop: CASNRDSNYGYTF. DNA for the CDR3: TGTGCCAGCAATCGGGACAGCAACTATGGCTACACCTTC.

The chain recombines TRBV9 with TRBJ1-3, with unresolved D. Deletions cut 0 bases from V and 2 bases from J, with 15 bases between. CDR3 length: 17 amino acids. Germline assignment: CDR1 SGDLS and CDR2 YYNGEE. The CDR3, as DNA: TGTGCCAGCAGCGTAGACGGGGTATTACCTGCTGGAAACACCATATATTTT. Translating gives CASSVDGVLPAGNTIYF.

This sequence joins TRBV7-2 and TRBJ2-3, with D perhaps matching TRBD1 (6 bases). The V end lost 6 bases, the J end lost 1 base, and 14 bases lay between the germline ends. CDR1 is SGHTA, CDR2 FQGNSA, per germline. CDR3 length: 15 residues. This CDR3 is CASRTRDTGTDTQYF. In DNA, the CDR3 is TGTGCCAGCAGAACCCGGGACACCGGCACAGATACGCAGTATTTT.

The chain recombines TRBV3-1 (or the pseudogene TRBV3-2) with TRBJ1-4; 7 bases fit TRBD1. This CDR3 has 14 residues. CDR1 is LGHDT, CDR2 YNNKEL, per germline (reference sequence). V gave up 5 bases and J gave up 7 bases; unmatched junction bases: 7. CDR3 amino acids: CASSYPGQIEKLFF. For the CDR3, the DNA is TGTGCCAGCAGCTACCCGGGACAGATTGAAAAACTGTTTTTT.

The chain carries TRBV18 and TRBJ2-1; 7 positions agree with TRBD2. CDR3 length equals 14 residues. With V trimmed by 2 bases and J by 6 bases, 4 bases remained unmatched. Germline assignment: CDR1 KGHSH and CDR2 LQKENI. The CDR3 sequence is CASSPAAGRNEQFF. The DNA for the CDR3 is TGTGCCAGCTCACCAGCAGCGGGGCGCAATGAGCAGTTCTTC.

The rearrangement links TRBV18 to TRBJ2-7; the match to TRBD1 covers 7 bases. V was clipped by 0 bases and J by 7 bases; unmatched bases: 9. In germline, CDR1 is KGHSH, CDR2 LQKENI. This CDR3 has 15 residues. CDR3 region: CASSPPIRGPGEQYF. CDR3 nucleotides: TGTGCCAGCTCACCACCAATAAGGGGGCCGGGGGAGCAGTACTTC.

This clone was counted a single time. Other DNA variants within this sample encode the same CDR3. This chain links TRBV28 with TRBJ1-6; a possible D gene is TRBD1 (5 bases). CDR1 is MDHEN, CDR2 SYDVKM, per germline. Trimming cost V 5 bases and J 10 bases, with 9 bases left between them. The CDR3 covers 12 residues. The CDR3: CASSTGGSPLHF. The CDR3, as DNA: TGTGCCAGCAGTACGGGGGGATCACCCCTCCACTTT. Together with reference TRBV28 and TRBJ1-6, the CDR3 gives the full variable domain: DVKVTQSSRYLVKRTGEKVFLECVQDMDHENMFWYRQDPGLGLRLIYFSYDVKMKEKGDIPEGYSVSREKKERFSLILESASTNQTSMYLCASSTGGSPLHFGNGTRLTVT.

This clone was recorded once. The chain recombines TRBV2 with TRBJ1-2, with TRBD1 matching over 9 bases. V lost 5 bases, J lost 2 bases, and 9 bases stayed unmatched. This CDR3 has 16 amino acids. The germline V gene encodes CDR1 SNHLY and CDR2 FYNNEI. The CDR3: CASSRQGEIPNYGYTF. CDR3 coding DNA: TGTGCCAGCAGTCGACAGGGGGAGATACCGAACTATGGCTACACCTTC.

The chain joins TRBV6-5 to TRBJ1-3; 9 nucleotides line up with TRBD1. Trimming cost V 5 bases and J 2 bases; bases outside gene matches: 1. Germline V gives CDR1 MNHEY, CDR2 SVGAGI. CDR3 size: 14 residues. The CDR3 sequence: CASSTGGPGNTIYF. Here the CDR3 DNA reads TGTGCCAGCAGTACAGGGGGCCCTGGAAACACCATATATTTT.

This clone was seen a single time. The V gene is TRBV30, the J gene TRBJ1-6; the D gene is possibly TRBD1 (6 bases). CDR3 length: 14 residues. Trimming cost V 5 bases and J 7 bases, with 15 bases left between them. The germline CDR1 and CDR2 sequences are GTSNPN and SVGIG (reference sequence). CDR3 bases: TGTGCCTGGGTACAGGGTTTGGACAATTCACCCCTCCACTTT. As protein: CAWVQGLDNSPLHF. The whole variable domain, remainder taken from reference TRBV30 and TRBJ1-6, is SQTIHQWPATLVQPVGSPLSLECTVEGTSNPNLYWYRQAAGRGLQLLFYSVGIGQISSEVPQNLSASRPQDRQFILSSKKLLLSDSGFYLCAWVQGLDNSPLHFGNGTRLTVT.

The rearrangement joins TRBV7-8 to TRBJ2-2; a possible D gene is TRBD1 (6 bases). The CDR3 spans 15 residues. With 0 bases removed from V and 7 bases from J, the gap between germline ends came to 12 bases. The V gene's germline CDR1 is SGHVS and CDR2 FQNEAQ. The CDR3 DNA reads TGTGCCAGCAGCTTAGCGGGGGCCCTGGGCGGGGAGCTGTTTTTT. This gives the protein CASSLAGALGGELFF.

A few counts support this clone. The V gene is TRBV7-3, the J gene TRBJ2-1; D uncertain. Trimming stripped 1 base from V and 4 bases from J, with 5 bases between. Germline V gene sequence: CDR1 SGHTA, CDR2 FQGTGA. The CDR3 extends over 13 amino acids. In DNA, the CDR3 is TGTGCCAGCAGCTTAAGTCAGTACAATGAGCAGTTCTTC. Translation gives CASSLSQYNEQFF.

The V call is TRBV14, the J call TRBJ1-2, with D possibly being TRBD1 (6 bases). Trimming took off 8 bases at V and 2 bases at J, with 6 bases between the two ends. CDR3 length: 11 amino acids. In germline, CDR1 is SGHDN, CDR2 FVKESK. The CDR3 DNA sequence: TGTGCCAGCGGACAGAACTATGGCTACACCTTC. Translating gives CASGQNYGYTF.

In its sample, this clone was seen a few times. The V call is TRBV9, the J call TRBJ1-1, with D possibly matching TRBD1 (6 bases). CDR3 length: 14 amino acids. Per the germline V gene, CDR1 is SGDLS and CDR2 is YYNGEE. Deletions cut 3 bases from V and 0 bases from J, with 9 bases between. CDR3 nucleotides: TGTGCCAGCAGCGGCCGGACAGTGAACACTGAAGCTTTCTTT. It encodes CASSGRTVNTEAFF.

DNA for the CDR3: TGTGCCAGCAGCTTGGATGTCGTCCTCTCTGGAAACACCATATATTTT. This gives the protein CASSLDVVLSGNTIYF. This chain links TRBV5-4 with TRBJ1-3, with no clear D. CDR1 SGHNT and CDR2 YYREEE come from the germline V gene (reference sequence). The CDR3 extends over 16 amino acids. The V end was cut by 0 bases, the J end by 0 bases, with 10 bases between.

This chain connects TRBV30 to TRBJ1-2; maybe TRBD1 (6 bases). The germline V gene has CDR1 GTSNPN and CDR2 SVGIG (reference sequence). V was shortened by 0 bases and J by 6 bases, with 11 bases between the two germline ends. This CDR3 spans 13 amino acids. CDR3 sequence: CAWSVGTSHGYTF. In nucleotides, the CDR3 is TGTGCCTGGAGTGTCGGGACAAGTCATGGCTACACCTTC.

This chain links TRBV19 with TRBJ1-1; D call uncertain. Germline CDR1 and CDR2: LNHDA and SQIVND (reference sequence). The germline V and J ends were trimmed by 4 bases and 4 bases, with 7 bases remaining between them. This CDR3 contains 12 residues. Written as DNA, the CDR3 is TGTGCCAGTAGTACCCCGGTCACTGAAGCTTTCTTT. Encoded protein: CASSTPVTEAFF. Combining the CDR3 with reference TRBV19 and TRBJ1-1 gives the whole variable domain DGGITQSPKYLFRKEGQNVTLSCEQNLNHDAMYWYRQDPGQGLRLIYYSQIVNDFQKGDIAEGYSVSREKKESFPLTVTSAQKNPTAFYLCASSTPVTEAFFGQGTRLTVV.